This T cell receptor (beta chain) was sequenced during a study of molecular identifiers for immune sequencing clone quantification. Worth noting for this clonotype: Its cognate antigen is unknown.

Germline V gene sequence: CDR1 SEHNR, CDR2 FQNEAQ (reference sequence). The CDR3 totals 13 residues. V shed 4 bases and J shed 4 bases, with 8 bases lying between them. It was with previously described methods and listed TCR primers that bulk TCR libraries were made. MiXCR, run by TCRdb on the PCR reads, gives a single entry per CDR3 protein. Seen here are some 320,000 distinct CDR3 sequences, roughly a quarter observed once, and the top ten hold about 0.74%. Study results and caveats: Detectable among about a million naive cells, according to reports, was Jurkat TCR RNA spiked in from one cell. Barcode-sharing identical TCR molecules could underestimate highly expanded clone sizes.

The sequence was obtained from a human donor in good health. Some libraries in this study had Jurkat cell RNA spiked in. The gene calls are TRBV7-9 and TRBJ1-5; D not certain. Sequences were obtained from naive CD8+ T cells from blood, with Jurkat cell RNA spiked in. The sample's subset: FACS-sorted CD8+CD4-CCR7+CD45RA+ naive T cells. The CDR3 DNA sequence: TGTGCCAGCAGCTCGCCCCCTAATCAGCCCCAGCATTTT. Its protein is CASSSPPNQPQHF.